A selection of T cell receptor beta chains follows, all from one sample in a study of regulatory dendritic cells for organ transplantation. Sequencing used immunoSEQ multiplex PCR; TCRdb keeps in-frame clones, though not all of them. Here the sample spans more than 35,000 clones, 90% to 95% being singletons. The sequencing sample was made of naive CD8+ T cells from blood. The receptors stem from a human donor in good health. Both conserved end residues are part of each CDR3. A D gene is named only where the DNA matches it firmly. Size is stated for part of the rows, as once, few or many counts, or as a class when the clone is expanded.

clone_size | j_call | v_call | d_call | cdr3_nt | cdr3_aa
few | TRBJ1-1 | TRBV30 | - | TGTGCCTGGGGTGCGGACAGGAACACTGAAGCTTTCTTT | CAWGADRNTEAFF
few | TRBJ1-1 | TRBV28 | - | TGTGCCAGCAGCCTCGGGGGGGGCACTGAAGCTTTCTTT | CASSLGGGTEAFF
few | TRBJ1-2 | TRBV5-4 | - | TGTGCCAGCAGGAGAGGGGTATGGGGCTACACCTTC | CASRRGVWGYTF
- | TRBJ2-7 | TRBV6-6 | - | TGTGCCAGCAGTGCCGGGGGGCAGGGGGACGAGCAGTACTTC | CASSAGGQGDEQYF
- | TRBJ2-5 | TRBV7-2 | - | TGTGCCAGCAGCTTAGAGGGCGGGCGGCCAAAAGAGACCCAGTACTTC | CASSLEGGRPKETQYF
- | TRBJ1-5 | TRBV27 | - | TGTGCCAGCAGTTTTATCCCCAATAGCAATCAGCCCCAGCATTTT | CASSFIPNSNQPQHF
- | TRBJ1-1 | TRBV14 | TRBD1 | TGTGCCAGCAGCCAGAGGGGGCAAGGTGGAAGAAGGAACACTGAAGCTTTCTTT | CASSQRGQGGRRNTEAFF
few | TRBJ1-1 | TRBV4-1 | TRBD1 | TGCGCCAGCAGCCCCAACGACCGGACAGGGTCATCTGAAGCTTTCTTT | CASSPNDRTGSSEAFF
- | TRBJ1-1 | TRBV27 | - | TGTGCCAGCAGTCCCGGGGGCACCCTGCACACTGAAGCTTTCTTT | CASSPGGTLHTEAFF
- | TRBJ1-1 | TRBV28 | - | TGTGCCAGCAGTCCTATGCCCTGGCTGAACACTGAAGCTTTCTTT | CASSPMPWLNTEAFF
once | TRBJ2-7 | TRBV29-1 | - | TGCAGCGTTGTCGGGATAACCTACGAGCAGTACTTC | CSVVGITYEQYF
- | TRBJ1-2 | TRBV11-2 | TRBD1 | TGTGCCAGCAGCTTAGGGGACAGGGAGGGCTATGGCTACACCTTC | CASSLGDREGYGYTF
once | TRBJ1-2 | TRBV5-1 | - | TGCGCCAGCAGCTCATCCCCCCTACTGATGACAGGCTACACCTTC | CASSSSPLLMTGYTF
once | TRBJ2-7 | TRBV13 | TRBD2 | TGTGCCAGCAGCTTAGGGCGGGGGGAGCAGTACTTC | CASSLGRGEQYF
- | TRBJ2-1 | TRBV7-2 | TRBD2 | TGTGCCAGCAGCCGAACGACTAGCGGGGGGGCGAATGAGCAGTTCTTC | CASSRTTSGGANEQFF
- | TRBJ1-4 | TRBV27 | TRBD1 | TGTGCCAGCAGTTCACGGACAGGAGCTAATGAAAAACTGTTTTTT | CASSSRTGANEKLFF
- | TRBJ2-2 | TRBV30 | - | TGTGCCTGGGGGGGATCGAACACCGGGGAGCTGTTTTTT | CAWGGSNTGELFF
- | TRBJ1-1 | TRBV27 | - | TGTGCCAGCAAACCCAGCGTTGGGGATCTGAACACTGAAGCTTTCTTT | CASKPSVGDLNTEAFF
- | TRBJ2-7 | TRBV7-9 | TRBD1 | TGTGCCAGCAGTCGACAGGGAAGTGACTACGAGCAGTACTTC | CASSRQGSDYEQYF
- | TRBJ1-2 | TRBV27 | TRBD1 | TGTGCCAGCAGACCCGGACAGGGTTTTTGGGGCTACACCTTC | CASRPGQGFWGYTF
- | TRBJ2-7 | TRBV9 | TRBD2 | TGTGCCAGCAGCCCGGGAGGGTCAGGGTGGTACGAGCAGTACTTC | CASSPGGSGWYEQYF
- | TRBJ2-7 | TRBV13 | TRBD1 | TGTGCCAGCAGCGCCGGACAGGGTAGAGGGTGGGCCTACGAGCAGTACTTC | CASSAGQGRGWAYEQYF
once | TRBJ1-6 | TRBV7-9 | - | TGTGCCAGCAGCTTAGCCCCTAATTCACCCCTCCACTTT | CASSLAPNSPLHF
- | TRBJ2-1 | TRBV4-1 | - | TGCGCCAGCAGCCAAGTGGCCAGCAGCATCTACAATGAGCAGTTCTTC | CASSQVASSIYNEQFF
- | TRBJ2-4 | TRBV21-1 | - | TGTGCCAGCAGCAAAGTTGAGTACTTC | CASSKVEYF
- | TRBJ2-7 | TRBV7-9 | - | TGTGCCAGCAGCTTAGAGGGGGGCGAGCAGTACTTC | CASSLEGGEQYF
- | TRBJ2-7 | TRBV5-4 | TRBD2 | TGTGCCAGCAGCCGAGCGGGATCAGGCTACGAGCAGTACTTC | CASSRAGSGYEQYF
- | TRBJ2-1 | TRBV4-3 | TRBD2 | TGCGCCAGCAGCCAATACGGGACTAGCGGGGGGGATGAGCAGTTCTTC | CASSQYGTSGGDEQFF
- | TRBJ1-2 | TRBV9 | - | TGTGCCAGCAGCGTTGGAAGTCGAGCTGGCTACACCTTC | CASSVGSRAGYTF
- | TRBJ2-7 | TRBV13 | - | TGTGCCAGCAAGGTGATGAGCGGAAGCTCCTACGAGCAGTACTTC | CASKVMSGSSYEQYF
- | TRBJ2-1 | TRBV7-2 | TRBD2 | TGTGCCAGCAACGAAGAGAGTAGCGGGGACAATGAGCAGTTCTTC | CASNEESSGDNEQFF
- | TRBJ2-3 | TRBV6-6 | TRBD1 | TGTGCCAGCAGTTACTTCGACAGGGTGAGCACAGATACGCAGTATTTT | CASSYFDRVSTDTQYF
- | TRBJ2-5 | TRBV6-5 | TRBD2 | TGTGCCAGCAGTTACTGGTCTGCGGGAGGGCAAGAGACCCAGTACTTC | CASSYWSAGGQETQYF
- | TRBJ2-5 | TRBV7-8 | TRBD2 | TGTGCCAGCAGCTTAGGGGGGGGTTTTGACTTACCCCCCATGTACCAAGAGACCCAGTACTTC | CASSLGGGFDLPPMYQETQYF
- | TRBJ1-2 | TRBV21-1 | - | TGTGCCAGCAATACAGCTAACTATGGCTACACCTTC | CASNTANYGYTF
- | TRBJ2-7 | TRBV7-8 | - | TGTGCCAGCAGCTTAGACGAGCAGTACTTC | CASSLDEQYF
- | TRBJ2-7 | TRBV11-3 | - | TGTGCCAGCAGCTTAATGGGTTCGGTGCAGTACTTC | CASSLMGSVQYF
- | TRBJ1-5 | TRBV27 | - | TGTGCCAGCAGTTTCATGGCAGGGAGCAATCAGCCCCAGCATTTT | CASSFMAGSNQPQHF
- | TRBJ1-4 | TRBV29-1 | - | TGCAGCATCTGGGACAACCGAAATGAAAAACTGTTTTTT | CSIWDNRNEKLFF
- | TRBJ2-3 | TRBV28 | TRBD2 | TGTGCCAGCAGCCCAGGGACTAGCGGGAGGAAGGAGACAGATACGCAGTATTTT | CASSPGTSGRKETDTQYF
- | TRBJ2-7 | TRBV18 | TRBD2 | TGTGCCAGCTCATATAGCGGGGAAAGCTCCTACGAGCAGTACTTC | CASSYSGESSYEQYF
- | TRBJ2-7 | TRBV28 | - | TGTGCCAGCAGTGGACCGGCCGGGACGGTTGCCTACGAGCAGTACTTC | CASSGPAGTVAYEQYF
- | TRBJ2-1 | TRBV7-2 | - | TGTGCCAGCAGCTTATTATCAGACGGGGCCTACAATGAGCAGTTCTTC | CASSLLSDGAYNEQFF
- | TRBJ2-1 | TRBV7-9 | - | TGTGCCAGCAGCTTTCCCACACACAATGAGCAGTTCTTC | CASSFPTHNEQFF